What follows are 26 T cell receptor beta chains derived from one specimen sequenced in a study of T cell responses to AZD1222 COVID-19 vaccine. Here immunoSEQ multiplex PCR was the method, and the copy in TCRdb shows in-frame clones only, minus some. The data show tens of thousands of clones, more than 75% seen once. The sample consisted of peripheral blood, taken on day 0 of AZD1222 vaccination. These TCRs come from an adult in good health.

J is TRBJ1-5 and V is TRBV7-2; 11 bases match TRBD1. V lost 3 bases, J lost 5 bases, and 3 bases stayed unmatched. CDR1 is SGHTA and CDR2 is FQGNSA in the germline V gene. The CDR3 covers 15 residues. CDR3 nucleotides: TGTGCCAGCAGCTTGGACAGGGGGCTCCATCAGCCCCAGCATTTT. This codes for CASSLDRGLHQPQHF.

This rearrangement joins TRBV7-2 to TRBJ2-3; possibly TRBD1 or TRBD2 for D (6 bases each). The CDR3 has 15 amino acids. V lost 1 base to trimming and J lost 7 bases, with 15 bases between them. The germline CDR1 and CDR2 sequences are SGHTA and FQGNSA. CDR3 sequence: CASSLVDGGANTQYF. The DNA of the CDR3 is TGTGCCAGCAGCTTAGTTGACGGGGGCGCGAATACGCAGTATTTT.

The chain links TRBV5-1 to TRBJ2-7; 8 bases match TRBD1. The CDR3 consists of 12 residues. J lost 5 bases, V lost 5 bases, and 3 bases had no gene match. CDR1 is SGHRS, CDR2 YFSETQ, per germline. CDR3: CASRADRDEQYF. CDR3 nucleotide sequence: TGCGCCAGCAGGGCGGACAGGGACGAGCAGTACTTC.

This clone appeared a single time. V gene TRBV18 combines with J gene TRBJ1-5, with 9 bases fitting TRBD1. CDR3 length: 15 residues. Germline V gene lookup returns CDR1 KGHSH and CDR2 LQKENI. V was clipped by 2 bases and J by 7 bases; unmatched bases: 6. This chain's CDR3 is CASSPGTGKWQPQHF. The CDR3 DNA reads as TGTGCCAGCTCACCAGGGACAGGGAAATGGCAGCCCCAGCATTTT.

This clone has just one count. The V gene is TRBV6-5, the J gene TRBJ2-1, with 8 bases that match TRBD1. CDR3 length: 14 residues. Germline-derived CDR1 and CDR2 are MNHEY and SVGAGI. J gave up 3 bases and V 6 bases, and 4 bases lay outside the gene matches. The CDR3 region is CASRSGQDYNEQFF. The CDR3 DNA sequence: TGTGCCAGCAGATCGGGACAGGACTACAATGAGCAGTTCTTC.

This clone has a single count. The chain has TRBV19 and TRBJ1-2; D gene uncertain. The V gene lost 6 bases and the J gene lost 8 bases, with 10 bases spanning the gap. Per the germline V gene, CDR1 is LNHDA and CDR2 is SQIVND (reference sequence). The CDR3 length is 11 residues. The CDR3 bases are TGTGCCAGTAGATCCGAAGGGGGCTACACCTTC. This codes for CASRSEGGYTF.

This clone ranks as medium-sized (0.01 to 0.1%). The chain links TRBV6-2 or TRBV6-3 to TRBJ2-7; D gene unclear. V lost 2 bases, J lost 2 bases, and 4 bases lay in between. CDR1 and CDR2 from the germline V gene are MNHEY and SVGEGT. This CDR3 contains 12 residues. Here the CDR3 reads CASSYPPYEQYF. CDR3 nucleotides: TGTGCCAGCAGTTACCCCCCCTACGAGCAGTACTTC.

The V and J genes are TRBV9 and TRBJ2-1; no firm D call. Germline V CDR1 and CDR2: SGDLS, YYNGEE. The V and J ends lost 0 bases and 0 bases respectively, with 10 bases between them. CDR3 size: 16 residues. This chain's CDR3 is CASSVAAPSSYNEQFF. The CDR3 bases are TGTGCCAGCAGCGTAGCCGCCCCGAGCTCCTACAATGAGCAGTTCTTC.

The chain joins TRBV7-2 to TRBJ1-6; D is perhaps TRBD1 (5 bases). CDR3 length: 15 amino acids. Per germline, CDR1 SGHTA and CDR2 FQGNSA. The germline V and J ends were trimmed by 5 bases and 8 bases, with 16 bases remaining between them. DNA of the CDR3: TGTGCCAGCAGCGTCCAGGGTGGGGGGGATTCACCCCTCCACTTT. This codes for CASSVQGGGDSPLHF.

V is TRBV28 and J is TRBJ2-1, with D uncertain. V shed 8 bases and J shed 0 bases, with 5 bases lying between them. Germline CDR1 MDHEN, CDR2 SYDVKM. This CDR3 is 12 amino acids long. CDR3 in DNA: TGTGCCAGCCGAGCCTCCTACAATGAGCAGTTCTTC. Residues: CASRASYNEQFF.

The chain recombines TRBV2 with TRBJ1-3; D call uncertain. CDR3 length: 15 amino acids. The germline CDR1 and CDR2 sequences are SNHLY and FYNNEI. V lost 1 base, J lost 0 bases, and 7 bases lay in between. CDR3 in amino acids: CASSEGARSGNTIYF. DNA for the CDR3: TGTGCCAGCAGTGAAGGAGCACGCTCTGGAAACACCATATATTTT.

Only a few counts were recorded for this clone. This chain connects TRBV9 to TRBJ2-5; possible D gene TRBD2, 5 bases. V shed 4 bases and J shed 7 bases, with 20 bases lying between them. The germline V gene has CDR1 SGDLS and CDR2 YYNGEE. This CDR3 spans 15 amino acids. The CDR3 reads CASSPSRGLWGTQYF. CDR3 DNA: TGTGCCAGCAGCCCCTCCCGCGGGCTCTGGGGGACCCAGTACTTC.

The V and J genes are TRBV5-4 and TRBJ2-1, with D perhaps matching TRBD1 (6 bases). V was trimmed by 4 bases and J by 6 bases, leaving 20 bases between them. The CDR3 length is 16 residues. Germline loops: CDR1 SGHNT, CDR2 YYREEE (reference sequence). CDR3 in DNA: TGTGCCAGCAGCCTAGGACAGACTCCCCCCAGCAATGAGCAGTTCTTC. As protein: CASSLGQTPPSNEQFF. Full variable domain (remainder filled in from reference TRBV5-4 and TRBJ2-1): ETGVTQSPTHLIKTRGQQVTLRCSSQSGHNTVSWYQQALGQGPQFIFQYYREEENGRGNFPPRFSGLQFPNYSSELNVNALELDDSALYLCASSLGQTPPSNEQFFGPGTRLTVL.

The CDR3 loop is CASRLAGVNTGELFF. CDR3 nucleotides: TGTGCCAGCAGGCTAGCGGGGGTGAACACCGGGGAGCTGTTTTTT. The genes are TRBV11-2 and TRBJ2-2; 10 positions agree with TRBD2. CDR3 length equals 15 residues. The germline V gene encodes CDR1 SGHAT and CDR2 FQNNGV. The J segment lost 1 base and the V segment lost 6 bases, leaving 2 bases of the junction unmatched.

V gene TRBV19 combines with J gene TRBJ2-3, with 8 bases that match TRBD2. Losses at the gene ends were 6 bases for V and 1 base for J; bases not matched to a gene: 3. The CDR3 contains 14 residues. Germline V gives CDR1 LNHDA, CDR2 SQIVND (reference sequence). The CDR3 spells CASSVSGGTDTQYF. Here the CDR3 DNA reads TGTGCCAGTAGCGTTAGCGGGGGCACAGATACGCAGTATTTT.

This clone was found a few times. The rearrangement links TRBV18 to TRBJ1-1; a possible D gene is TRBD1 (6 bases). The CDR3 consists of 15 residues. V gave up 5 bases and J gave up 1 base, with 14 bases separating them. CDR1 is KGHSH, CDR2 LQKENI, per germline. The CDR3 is CASSSLQGGNTEAFF. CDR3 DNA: TGTGCCAGCTCATCGTTACAGGGCGGGAACACTGAAGCTTTCTTT. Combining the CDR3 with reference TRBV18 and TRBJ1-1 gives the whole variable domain NAGVMQNPRHLVRRRGQEARLRCSPMKGHSHVYWYRQLPEEGLKFMVYLQKENIIDESGMPKERFSAEFPKEGPSILRIQQVVRGDSAAYFCASSSLQGGNTEAFFGQGTRLTVV.

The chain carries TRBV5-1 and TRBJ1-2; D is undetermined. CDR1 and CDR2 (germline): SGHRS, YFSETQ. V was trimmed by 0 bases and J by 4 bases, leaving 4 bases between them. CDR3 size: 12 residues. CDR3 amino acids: CASSLDVYGYTF. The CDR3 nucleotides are TGCGCCAGCAGCTTGGATGTCTATGGCTACACCTTC.

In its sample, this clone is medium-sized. CDR3 residues: CASILGGTEAFF. The DNA of the CDR3 is TGTGCCAGCATCCTCGGCGGCACTGAAGCTTTCTTT. The genes are TRBV7-9 and TRBJ1-1; D not resolved. V was shortened by 7 bases and J by 4 bases, with 10 bases between the two germline ends. The CDR3 contains 12 residues. Per germline, CDR1 SEHNR and CDR2 FQNEAQ (reference sequence).

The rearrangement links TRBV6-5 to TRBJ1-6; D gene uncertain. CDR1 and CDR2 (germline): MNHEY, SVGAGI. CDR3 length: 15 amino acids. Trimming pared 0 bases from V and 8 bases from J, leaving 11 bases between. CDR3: CASSYSTAGDSPLHF. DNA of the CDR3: TGTGCCAGCAGTTACTCGACCGCGGGAGATTCACCCCTCCACTTT.

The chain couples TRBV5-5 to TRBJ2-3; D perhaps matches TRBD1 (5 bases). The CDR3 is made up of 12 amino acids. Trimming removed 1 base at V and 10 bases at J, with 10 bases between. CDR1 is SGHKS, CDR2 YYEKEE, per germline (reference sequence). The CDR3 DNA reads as TGTGCCAGCAGCTTGTTCAGGGCTGCGCAGTATTTT. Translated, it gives CASSLFRAAQYF.

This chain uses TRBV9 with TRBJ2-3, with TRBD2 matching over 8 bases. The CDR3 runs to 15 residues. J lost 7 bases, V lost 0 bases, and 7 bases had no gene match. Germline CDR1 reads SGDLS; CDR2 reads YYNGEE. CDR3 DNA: TGTGCCAGCAGCGTAGGTCCTGCGGGGGGTAATACGCAGTATTTT. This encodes CASSVGPAGGNTQYF.

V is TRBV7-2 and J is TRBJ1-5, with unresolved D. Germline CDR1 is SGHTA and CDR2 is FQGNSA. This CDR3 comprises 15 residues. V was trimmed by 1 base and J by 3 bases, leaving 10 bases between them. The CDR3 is CASSLETTSNQPQHF. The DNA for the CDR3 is TGTGCCAGCAGCTTAGAAACGACATCCAATCAGCCCCAGCATTTT.

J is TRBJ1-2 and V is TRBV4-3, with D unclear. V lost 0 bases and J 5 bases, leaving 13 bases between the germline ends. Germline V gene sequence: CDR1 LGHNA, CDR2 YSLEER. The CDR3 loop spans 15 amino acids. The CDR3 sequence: CASSQDEIYSYGYTF. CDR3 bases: TGCGCCAGCAGCCAAGATGAAATATACAGTTATGGCTACACCTTC.

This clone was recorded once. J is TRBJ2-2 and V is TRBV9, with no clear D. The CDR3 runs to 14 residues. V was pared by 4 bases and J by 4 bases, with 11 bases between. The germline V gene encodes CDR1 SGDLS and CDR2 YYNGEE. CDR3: CASSPDRATGELFF. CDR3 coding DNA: TGTGCCAGCAGCCCTGACCGGGCCACCGGGGAGCTGTTTTTT.

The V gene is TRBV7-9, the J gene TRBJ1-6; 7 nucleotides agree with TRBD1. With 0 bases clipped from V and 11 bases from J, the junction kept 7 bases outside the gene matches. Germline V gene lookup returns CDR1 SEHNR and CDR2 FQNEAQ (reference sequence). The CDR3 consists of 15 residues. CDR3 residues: CASSLATGRMAPLHF. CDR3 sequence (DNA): TGTGCCAGCAGCTTAGCGACAGGGAGGATGGCACCCCTCCACTTT.

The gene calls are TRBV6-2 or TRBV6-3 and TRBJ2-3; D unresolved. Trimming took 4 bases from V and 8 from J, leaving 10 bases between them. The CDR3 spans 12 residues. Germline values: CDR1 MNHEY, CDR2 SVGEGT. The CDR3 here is CASSSNGGTQYF. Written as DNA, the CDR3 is TGTGCCAGCAGTTCTAATGGTGGTACGCAGTATTTT.